The 19 T cell receptor beta chains presented below share a single source sample, sequenced in a study of radiation and T cells in renal cell carcinoma. Time point defined: blood 2 weeks post-SBRT. Treatment denoted: 15 Gy SBRT to primary tumor, nephrectomy 4 weeks later. The assay was immunoSEQ multiplex PCR, and TCRdb's table has in-frame clones only and misses some. The sample carries 160,000 or so clones, about 87% recorded once. The sequencing here drew on blood, taken from a patient whose treatment included radiotherapy and nephrectomy. Receptors were obtained from a woman aged 45-60 years with renal cell carcinoma.

The genes are TRBV18 and TRBJ1-1; the D gene is possibly TRBD1 (6 bases). Looked up from germline, CDR1 is KGHSH and CDR2 is LQKENI. The CDR3 covers 13 residues. V was trimmed by 8 bases and J by 1 base, leaving 11 bases between them. DNA for the CDR3: TGTGCCAGCGACAGGCAAGGGAACACTGAAGCTTTCTTT. Translating gives CASDRQGNTEAFF.

The chain joins TRBV18 to TRBJ1-2; D not resolved. V gave up 6 bases and J gave up 10 bases, with 18 bases separating them. Germline V gene data show CDR1 as KGHSH and CDR2 as LQKENI. CDR3 length equals 13 residues. In DNA, the CDR3 is TGTGCCAGCTCTCCCAGTGGATGGGAGGACTACACCTTC. Translating it yields CASSPSGWEDYTF.

This clone was found a few times. As DNA, the CDR3 is TGTGCCAGCAGGCAGGGGGAGAACACTGAAGCTTTCTTT. Residues: CASRQGENTEAFF. This chain joins TRBV2 and TRBJ1-1, with TRBD1 identical over 7 bases. The CDR3 is made up of 13 amino acids. Per the germline V gene, CDR1 is SNHLY and CDR2 is FYNNEI. J lost 1 base, V lost 6 bases, and 2 bases had no gene match. Full variable domain (remainder filled in from reference TRBV2 and TRBJ1-1): EPEVTQTPSHQVTQMGQEVILRCVPISNHLYFYWYRQILGQKVEFLVSFYNNEISEKSEIFDDQFSVERPDGSNFTLKIRSTKLEDSAMYFCASRQGENTEAFFGQGTRLTVV.

This CDR3 is CASSGTGVGQPQHF. As DNA, the CDR3 is TGTGCCAGTTCCGGGACAGGGGTTGGTCAGCCCCAGCATTTT. This rearrangement joins TRBV19 to TRBJ1-5; TRBD1 agrees at 10 bases. Germline V lookup: CDR1 LNHDA, CDR2 SQIVND (reference sequence). The ends lost 8 bases at V and 6 bases at J; junction bases unmatched: 7. There are 14 residues in the CDR3.

The chain recombines TRBV25-1 with TRBJ1-2; D unresolved. Germline values: CDR1 MGHDK, CDR2 SYGVNS. Between the trimmed V and J ends, which lost 6 bases and 8 bases, there was a span of 10 bases. The CDR3 spans 11 residues. The CDR3 spells CASRLGRGYTF. The CDR3 region has the DNA TGTGCCAGCAGGTTGGGCAGAGGCTACACCTTC.

The count of this clone is one. The gene calls are TRBV29-1 and TRBJ2-4; TRBD1 might be the D (6 bases). The CDR3 consists of 13 residues. Germline V gene lookup returns CDR1 SQVTM and CDR2 ANQGSEA. Trimming took 2 bases from V and 7 from J, leaving 12 bases between them. CDR3: CSVERQGKNIQYF. For the CDR3, the DNA is TGCAGCGTTGAAAGGCAGGGGAAGAACATTCAGTACTTC.

The genes are TRBV6-5 and TRBJ2-3; maybe TRBD1 (5 bases). The V end was cut by 5 bases, the J end by 7 bases, with 7 bases between. The CDR3 covers 11 residues. Germline CDR1 reads MNHEY; CDR2 reads SVGAGI. The CDR3 region has the DNA TGTGCCAGCAGTCAGGGTTATACGCAGTATTTT. Translated: CASSQGYTQYF.

This clone was detected once. The gene calls are TRBV5-1 and TRBJ1-3, with 9 bases identical to TRBD1. Germline V gene lookup returns CDR1 SGHRS and CDR2 YFSETQ. The CDR3 runs 17 residues. Losses at the gene ends were 4 bases for V and 2 bases for J; bases not matched to a gene: 10. CDR3 amino acids: CASSATPTGGTGNTIYF. The CDR3 DNA follows: TGCGCCAGCAGCGCAACACCGACAGGGGGGACTGGAAACACCATATATTTT.

The J gene is TRBJ2-1, the V gene TRBV29-1, with TRBD2 matching 7 bases. Germline lookup yields CDR1 SQVTM and CDR2 ANQGSEA. The junction had 9 bases not matched to a gene; V was cut back by 6 bases and J by 10 bases. The CDR3 totals 12 residues. Here the CDR3 reads CSVTSTSSEQFF. CDR3 in DNA: TGCAGCGTCACCTCGACTAGCTCCGAGCAGTTCTTC.

The V and J genes are TRBV7-2 and TRBJ1-3; tentatively, D is TRBD1 (5 bases). Germline CDR1 SGHTA, CDR2 FQGNSA. V was shortened by 3 bases and J by 0 bases, with 12 bases between the two germline ends. The CDR3 totals 16 residues. CDR3 region: CASSFFDQGSGNTIYF. The CDR3 coding sequence is TGTGCCAGCAGCTTCTTTGATCAGGGCTCTGGAAACACCATATATTTT.

The V and J genes are TRBV7-9 and TRBJ2-2, with D unclear. Trimming took 0 bases from V and 4 from J, leaving 6 bases between them. The CDR3 extends over 14 amino acids. CDR1 SEHNR and CDR2 FQNEAQ come from the germline V gene (reference sequence). The CDR3 is CASSLAESTGELFF. The CDR3 DNA follows: TGTGCCAGCAGCTTAGCGGAATCCACCGGGGAGCTGTTTTTT.

The V call is TRBV19, the J call TRBJ2-7; TRBD2 matches at 10 bases. This CDR3 is 15 amino acids long. With 4 bases clipped from V and 3 bases from J, the junction kept 6 bases outside the gene matches. CDR1 is LNHDA and CDR2 is SQIVND in the germline V gene (reference sequence). This chain's CDR3 is CASSSASGGNYEQYF. The CDR3 nucleotides are TGTGCCAGTAGTAGTGCTAGCGGGGGCAACTACGAGCAGTACTTC.

This rearrangement joins TRBV15 to TRBJ2-2, with 10 bases lining up with TRBD1. This CDR3 spans 17 amino acids. V dropped 0 bases and J dropped 7; count of bases not matched to a gene: 8. Germline CDR1 reads LNHNV; CDR2 reads YYDKDF (reference sequence). CDR3 loop: CATSRDPGTGAIGELFF. CDR3 DNA sequence: TGTGCCACCAGCAGAGATCCCGGGACAGGGGCAATCGGGGAGCTGTTTTTT.

The rearrangement uses TRBV5-4 and TRBJ2-3; D is uncertain. CDR1 is SGHNT and CDR2 is YYREEE in the germline V gene (reference sequence). V lost 3 bases, J lost 2 bases, and 10 bases lay in between. This CDR3 spans 14 amino acids. The CDR3 sequence is CASSSATLTDTQYF. In nucleotides, the CDR3 is TGTGCCAGCAGCTCAGCGACTCTCACAGATACGCAGTATTTT. Full variable domain (outside the CDR3, taken from reference TRBV5-4 and TRBJ2-3): ETGVTQSPTHLIKTRGQQVTLRCSSQSGHNTVSWYQQALGQGPQFIFQYYREEENGRGNFPPRFSGLQFPNYSSELNVNALELDDSALYLCASSSATLTDTQYFGPGTRLTVL.

The V call is TRBV5-4, the J call TRBJ2-5, with 10 bases matching TRBD2. The V segment lost 2 bases and the J segment 3 bases; nucleotides outside the gene matches: 4. The CDR3 loop spans 15 amino acids. Germline V CDR1 and CDR2: SGHNT, YYREEE (reference sequence). CDR3 nucleotides: TGTGCCAGCAGCTTTAGCGGGGGGCTAGAAGAGACCCAGTACTTC. Translation gives CASSFSGGLEETQYF.

The rearrangement links TRBV2 to TRBJ2-2, with TRBD1 as a possible D gene (5 bases). This CDR3 region has 13 residues. CDR1 and CDR2 from the germline V gene are SNHLY and FYNNEI. Between the trimmed V and J ends, which lost 5 bases and 4 bases, there was a span of 8 bases. The CDR3 nucleotides read TGTGCCAGCAGTTTCAGGGCCACCGGGGAGCTGTTTTTT. Its protein is CASSFRATGELFF.

The V gene is TRBV7-8, the J gene TRBJ2-3; a possible D gene is TRBD2 (6 bases). Germline-derived CDR1 and CDR2 are SGHVS and FQNEAQ. There are 14 residues in the CDR3. The V end lost 2 bases, the J end lost 1 base, and 7 bases lay between the germline ends. The CDR3 sequence is CASSLSSGTDTQYF. The DNA of the CDR3 is TGTGCCAGCAGCTTATCTAGCGGCACAGATACGCAGTATTTT.

V gene TRBV5-1 combines with J gene TRBJ1-5; D possibly corresponds to TRBD1 (5 bases). In germline, CDR1 is SGHRS, CDR2 YFSETQ. Trimming took off 4 bases at V and 7 bases at J, with 12 bases between the two ends. The CDR3 has 13 residues. CDR3 DNA: TGCGCCAGCAGCCCCGAGGGGCAACAGCCCCAGCATTTT. Protein sequence: CASSPEGQQPQHF. The whole variable domain, filled in from reference TRBV5-1 and TRBJ1-5, reads KAGVTQTPRYLIKTRGQQVTLSCSPISGHRSVSWYQQTPGQGLQFLFEYFSETQRNKGNFPGRFSGRQFSNSRSEMNVSTLELGDSALYLCASSPEGQQPQHFGDGTRLSIL.

This clone was found once. J is TRBJ2-7 and V is TRBV5-1; no clear D. CDR1 and CDR2 from the germline V gene are SGHRS and YFSETQ. The CDR3 extends over 15 amino acids. Trimming removed 0 bases at V and 3 bases at J, with 13 bases between. The CDR3 nucleotides read TGCGCCAGCAGCTTGGATCGGTCTGGGGACTACGAGCAGTACTTC. Translating gives CASSLDRSGDYEQYF.